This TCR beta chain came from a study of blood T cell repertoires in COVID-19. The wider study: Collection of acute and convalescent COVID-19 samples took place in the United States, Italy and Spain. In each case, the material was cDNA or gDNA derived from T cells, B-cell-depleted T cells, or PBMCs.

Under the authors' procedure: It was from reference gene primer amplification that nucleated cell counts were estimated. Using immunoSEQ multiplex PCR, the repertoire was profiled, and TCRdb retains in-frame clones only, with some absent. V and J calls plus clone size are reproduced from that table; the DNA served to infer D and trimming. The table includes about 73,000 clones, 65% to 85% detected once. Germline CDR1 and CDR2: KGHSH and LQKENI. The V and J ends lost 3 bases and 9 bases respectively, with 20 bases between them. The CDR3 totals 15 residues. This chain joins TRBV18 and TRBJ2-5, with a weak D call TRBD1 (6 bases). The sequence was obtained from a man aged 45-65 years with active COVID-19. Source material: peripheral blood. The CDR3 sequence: CASSPPRSGAGAQYF. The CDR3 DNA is TGTGCCAGCTCACCGCCTCGGTCCGGGGCAGGGGCCCAGTACTTC.